These T cell receptor beta chains were read from a single sample in a study of T cell responses to AZD1222 COVID-19 vaccine. Repertoires were generated with immunoSEQ multiplex PCR, while TCRdb's copy carries only in-frame clones and drops some. The table has some 140,000 clones, less than 90% seen once; the top ten hold roughly 5.8%. The sample in question was peripheral blood, obtained on day 0 of MenACWY control vaccination. These TCRs come from an adult in good health. Both conserved end residues are trimmed from each CDR3.

J gene	V gene	CDR3 protein
TRBJ1-2	TRBV28	ASSLPRGGNYGYT
TRBJ1-5	TRBV5-6	ASSFGSPQPQH
TRBJ1-1	TRBV27	ASSSSMNTEAF
TRBJ1-5	TRBV6-5	ASSPGRYSNQPQH
TRBJ1-2	TRBV6-5	ASSYAGGEVGYT
TRBJ2-6	TRBV5-6	ASSPQGWRRASGANVLT
TRBJ2-5	TRBV6-1	ASSDPGLAGGETQY
TRBJ2-7	TRBV19	ASSPRTSSPSEQY
TRBJ1-2	TRBV7-3	ASSLWGQGSIDGYT
TRBJ2-3	TRBV3-1/TRBV3-2	ASSFRGLSTDTQY
TRBJ1-2	TRBV20-1	SASWPGTGEDGYT
TRBJ1-1	TRBV5-1	ASSLDVGTEAF
TRBJ2-1	TRBV4-3	ASSHLAGGLNEQF
TRBJ2-3	TRBV24-1	ATSVSYDGTDTQY
TRBJ1-2	TRBV15	ATSPDRNYGYT
TRBJ2-1	TRBV24-1	ATSDLGAGRNEQF
TRBJ2-7	TRBV11-2	ASSLSPSYEQY
TRBJ2-2	TRBV11-3	ASSLQGRRTGELF
TRBJ1-2	TRBV6-5	ASSYTQGGGYT
TRBJ1-5	TRBV19	ASSISAQYSNQPQH
TRBJ1-1	TRBV5-6	ASSFHTEAF
TRBJ1-3	TRBV7-6	ASRPGTASGNTIY
TRBJ1-1	TRBV5-4	ASSLSEGRANTEAF
TRBJ2-2	TRBV27	ASSTPSTGVSGELF
TRBJ2-2	TRBV6-5	ASMVTNTGELF
TRBJ2-7	TRBV5-1	ASSFGVEQY
TRBJ1-5	TRBV24-1	ATSGGGGGNQPQH
TRBJ1-2	TRBV28	ASRPSGDYGYT
TRBJ1-2	TRBV6-5	ASSKAFGSYGYT
TRBJ1-5	TRBV27	ASSSTGTGFDQPQH
TRBJ1-3	TRBV10-2	ASSDGGRSSGNTIY
TRBJ2-6	TRBV24-1	ATSDIGSGANVLT
TRBJ1-1	TRBV7-2	ASSLGGWTEAF
TRBJ1-2	TRBV10-1	ASSPQEGYGYT
TRBJ1-1	TRBV3-1/TRBV3-2	ASSQEAGTGEAF
TRBJ1-4	TRBV5-4	ASSPGITTPAEKLF
TRBJ1-4	TRBV6-5	ASSLDRVNEKLF
TRBJ2-3	TRBV15	ATSRGNSGGTDTQY
TRBJ2-5	TRBV15	ATSSDTGGETQY
TRBJ1-2	TRBV28	AIQGGGYGYT
TRBJ1-2	TRBV7-8	ASIEGAGGLGGYT
TRBJ1-1	TRBV19	ASSLTVNTEAF
TRBJ2-1	TRBV7-9	ASTLQGAIGEQF
TRBJ2-3	TRBV19	ASSANPRDRSFPDTQY
TRBJ1-5	TRBV7-9	ASSLNHQPQH
TRBJ2-7	TRBV7-9	ASSHRGTYEQY
TRBJ1-2	TRBV27	ASSLSGTGSGGYT
TRBJ1-1	TRBV5-1	ASSYFRGQGNLEAF
TRBJ1-5	TRBV6-5	ATWTGINQPQH
TRBJ1-1	TRBV6-1	ASSESGRPSRPEAF
TRBJ1-5	TRBV2	ASSEGSNRDQPQH
TRBJ1-5	TRBV28	ASSPLGRDRGRMSNQPQH
TRBJ1-5	TRBV6-5	ASRTNQPQH
TRBJ2-5	TRBV18	ASSPPSRIGETQY
TRBJ1-2	TRBV11-3	ASSPLSTGYGYT
TRBJ2-7	TRBV5-1	ASRSSQGSSYEQY
TRBJ1-2	TRBV21-1	ASSKERERDYGYT
TRBJ1-6	TRBV19	ASSIDREEWNSPLH
TRBJ1-2	TRBV5-4	ASSSIFRANYGYT